One sample yielded the 9 T cell receptor beta chains listed below, sequenced in a study of blood T cell repertoires in COVID-19. Libraries were prepared by immunoSEQ multiplex PCR; TCRdb keeps only in-frame clonotypes and omits some of them. In the table there are roughly 260,000 clones, approximately 82% of which are singletons. Sample: peripheral blood. These TCRs come from a woman younger than 35 with acute or convalescent COVID-19.

The chain links TRBV19 to TRBJ2-1, with 11 bases fitting TRBD2. V trimming: 6 bases; J trimming: 9 bases; junction bases outside the gene matches: 19. CDR1 and CDR2 from the germline V gene are LNHDA and SQIVND (reference sequence). The CDR3 totals 18 residues. In DNA, the CDR3 is TGTGCCAGTAGCCGAGCTCTCACTAGCGGGAGAGCCAAGAGTGAGCAGTTCTTC. It encodes CASSRALTSGRAKSEQFF.

The chain uses TRBV27 and TRBJ2-1; the match to TRBD2 covers 9 bases. V shed 2 bases, J shed 2 bases, and the junction held 7 bases outside the gene matches. Germline loops: CDR1 MNHEY, CDR2 SMNVEV (reference sequence). The CDR3 extends over 17 amino acids. CDR3 sequence reads: CASSLGVSGSAYNEQFF. The CDR3 DNA reads as TGTGCCAGCAGTTTAGGGGTTAGCGGGAGCGCCTACAATGAGCAGTTCTTC.

CDR3 bases: TGTGCCAGCAGTTTGGCTAGCGGGATCGCCTACGAGCAGTACTTC. Its translation is CASSLASGIAYEQYF. This sequence joins TRBV2 and TRBJ2-7; 9 bases map to TRBD2. Germline V gene data show CDR1 as SNHLY and CDR2 as FYNNEI. The CDR3 loop spans 15 amino acids. The ends lost 5 bases at V and 2 bases at J; junction bases unmatched: 7. Full variable domain (outside the CDR3, taken from reference TRBV2 and TRBJ2-7): EPEVTQTPSHQVTQMGQEVILRCVPISNHLYFYWYRQILGQKVEFLVSFYNNEISEKSEIFDDQFSVERPDGSNFTLKIRSTKLEDSAMYFCASSLASGIAYEQYFGPGTRLTVT.

The chain joins TRBV13 to TRBJ2-7; 7 nucleotides match TRBD2. The length of the CDR3 is 16 residues. Germline V lookup: CDR1 PRHDT, CDR2 FYEKMQ (reference sequence). The J segment lost 2 bases and the V segment lost 5 bases, leaving 12 bases of the junction unmatched. DNA for the CDR3: TGTGCCAGCAGCCCCCCGGGCGGGAGCCAACCCTACGAGCAGTACTTC. Translation: CASSPPGGSQPYEQYF.

A remark on this clone: This sample also contains other DNA sequences that code for the same CDR3. The V call is TRBV28, the J call TRBJ1-2, with D unclear. Per germline, CDR1 MDHEN and CDR2 SYDVKM. V lost 4 bases, J lost 4 bases, and 7 bases lay in between. The CDR3 spans 12 residues. In DNA form, the CDR3 reads TGTGCCAGCAGTTCGACGGGCTATGGCTACACCTTC. It codes for CASSSTGYGYTF.

The chain carries TRBV12-3 or TRBV12-4 and TRBJ1-5, with D uncertain. The CDR3 consists of 13 residues. Trimming removed 6 bases from V and 7 bases from J, with 13 bases in between. Written as DNA, the CDR3 is TGTGCCAGCAGACCACGCGAGGGCCAGCCCCAGCATTTT. Amino acid sequence: CASRPREGQPQHF.

This rearrangement joins TRBV11-2 to TRBJ2-7; the D gene is possibly TRBD2 (6 bases). CDR1 is SGHAT, CDR2 FQNNGV, per germline. Between the trimmed V and J ends, which lost 0 bases and 3 bases, there was a span of 18 bases. This CDR3 spans 17 amino acids. The CDR3 nucleotides are TGTGCCAGCAGCTTAGATAGGCCCTTTATCGGGGGCTACGAGCAGTACTTC. It encodes CASSLDRPFIGGYEQYF. The full variable domain, in which reference TRBV11-2 and TRBJ2-7 provide the parts outside the CDR3, is EAGVAQSPRYKIIEKRQSVAFWCNPISGHATLYWYQQILGQGPKLLIQFQNNGVVDDSQLPKDRFSAERLKGVDSTLKIQPAKLEDSAVYLCASSLDRPFIGGYEQYFGPGTRLTVT.

The count of this clone is one. Without the conserved terminal phenylalanine or tryptophan, this CDR3 likely stems from a read error. The chain has TRBV19 and TRBJ1-1, with 8 bases fitting TRBD1. Germline V gene lookup returns CDR1 LNHDA and CDR2 SQIVND (reference sequence). Germline trimming cut 4 bases from V and 4 bases from J; bases unmatched to any gene: 5. This CDR3 region has 14 residues. DNA for the CDR3: TGTGCCAGTAGTACCGACAGGGGAGGCACTGAAGCTTTCCTT. Encoded protein: CASSTDRGGTEAFL.

This chain joins TRBV5-1 and TRBJ2-2; D call uncertain. This CDR3 is built from 13 residues. The germline CDR1 and CDR2 sequences are SGHRS and YFSETQ. V was pared by 2 bases and J by 4 bases, with 6 bases between. CDR3 sequence: CASSLTVTGELFF. For the CDR3, the DNA is TGCGCCAGCAGCTTAACAGTCACCGGGGAGCTGTTTTTT.